The 2 T cell receptor beta chains in this list originate from one sample, sequenced in a study of early T cells in non-severe SARS-CoV-2 infection. TCRdb fed the 5' RACE reads into MiXCR, producing one record per CDR3 protein. The sample holds 65,000 to 70,000 distinct CDR3 sequences, 12% seen once. The sequencing input was whole blood. The receptors were sampled from an adult who was a healthcare worker with PCR-confirmed SARS-CoV-2 infection or an uninfected control (not recorded which).

The J gene is TRBJ2-1, the V gene TRBV14; D unresolved. V was cut by 4 bases and J by 9 bases, with 10 bases left in between. CDR1 and CDR2 (germline): SGHDN, FVKESK. CDR3 length: 12 residues. This CDR3 is CASSPQYGEQFF. Written as DNA, the CDR3 is TGTGCCAGCAGCCCTCAGTACGGTGAGCAGTTCTTC.

At least ten counts were recorded for this clonotype. This chain joins TRBV6-1 and TRBJ2-7, with a possible D match to TRBD1 (6 bases). The V and J ends lost 2 bases and 2 bases respectively, with 13 bases between them. CDR1 and CDR2 (germline): MNHNS, SASEGT. CDR3 length equals 15 residues. The chain's CDR3 is CASSEFRGPAYEQYF. CDR3 nucleotide sequence: TGTGCCAGCAGTGAATTCAGGGGTCCCGCCTACGAGCAGTACTTC.